This T cell receptor beta chain was identified in a study of T cell repertoires in cytomegalovirus infection (dated by TCRdb to between 2017 and 2020). Regarding the complete study: Donor HLA type was relevant to the analysis, because carriage of CMV infection together with the matching HLA type was indicated by public TCR beta signatures. The paper's findings and limits, for the study overall: The ex vivo response was dominated by HLA-C-restricted CMV-specific TCR beta clonotypes, which also provided the single most frequent clonotype in two of eight donors. In both this cohort and an independent roughly 350-donor cohort, the cumulative frequency of public TCR beta family members distinguished carriers of CMV infection plus the relevant HLA type.

A word on this clonotype: The target of this receptor is not known. The record has no base qualities; no much larger clone is one base away.

The germline ends are 22 bases apart after V is trimmed by 7 bases and J by 4 bases. Measured from the cysteine to the phenylalanine, the CDR3 is 16 residues long. Only the CDR3 region is kept as DNA, spanning 48 bases read in frame from base 1. Via the germline V gene, CDR1 is MNHEY and CDR2 SVGAGI. This sample was sequenced with an Illumina HiSeq 1500. TCRdb ran its own pipeline on the public reads, namely fastp trimming at Q25 and MiXCR clone calling, and kept in-frame beta chains. Rows matching on CDR3 protein sequence are summarized as one entry with the most common DNA and genes. The sample table contains around 290,000 distinct CDR3 sequences; only one count was recorded for about 25% of them. Approximately 14% of the sample comes from the top ten.

Sequencing used PBMCs. The rearranged chain carries TRBV6-5 and TRBJ2-5; the D gene identity is not certain. The source is a human donor in good health (CMV status not recorded). Some clones in this sample may be carry-over from other donors' samples. This receptor has the CDR3 CASTMWRSSYGETQYF. Read as DNA, the sequence is TGTGCCAGCACCATGTGGAGATCTTCTTACGGAGAGACCCAGTACTTC.